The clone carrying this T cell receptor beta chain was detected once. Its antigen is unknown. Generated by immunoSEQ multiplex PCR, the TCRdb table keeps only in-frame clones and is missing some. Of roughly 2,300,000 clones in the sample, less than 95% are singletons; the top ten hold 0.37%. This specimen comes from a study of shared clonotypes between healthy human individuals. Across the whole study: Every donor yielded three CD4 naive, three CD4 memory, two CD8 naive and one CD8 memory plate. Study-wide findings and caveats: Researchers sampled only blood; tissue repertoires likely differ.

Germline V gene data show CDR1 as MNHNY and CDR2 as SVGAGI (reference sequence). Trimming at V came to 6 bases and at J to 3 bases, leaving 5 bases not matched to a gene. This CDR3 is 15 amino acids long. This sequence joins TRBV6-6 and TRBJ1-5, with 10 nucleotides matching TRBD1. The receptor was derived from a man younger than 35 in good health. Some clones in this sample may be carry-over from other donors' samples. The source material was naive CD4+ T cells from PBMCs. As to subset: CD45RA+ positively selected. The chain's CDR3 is CASSRQGAVNQPQHF. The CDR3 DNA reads TGTGCCAGCAGCCGACAGGGGGCGGTCAATCAGCCCCAGCATTTT.